The T cell receptor beta chain under discussion was sequenced for a study of blood T cell repertoires in COVID-19. Looking at the study overall: Samples came from the United States, Italy and Spain, spanning acute and convalescent COVID-19.

Exposed study participants had met a COVID-19 case within 2 weeks before entry. Germline V gene lookup returns CDR1 SGDLS and CDR2 YYNGEE. With 3 bases clipped from V and 4 bases from J, the junction kept 7 bases outside the gene matches. The CDR3 loop spans 15 amino acids. TCRdb's table, derived via immunoSEQ multiplex PCR, lists solely in-frame clones and lacks some. The table lists 130,000 to 150,000 clones, roughly 90% of them singletons. Sequenced material: PBMCs or T cells enriched from blood (not recorded which). This receptor was identified in a woman aged 40 to 49 who had been exposed to COVID-19. The rearrangement joins TRBV9 to TRBJ1-3; 7 bases match TRBD1. The CDR3: CASSAKGAQGNTIYF. CDR3 DNA: TGTGCCAGCAGCGCTAAGGGGGCGCAGGGAAACACCATATATTTT.